This is a list of T cell receptor beta chains from one sample in a study of blood T cell repertoires in COVID-19. Produced via immunoSEQ multiplex PCR; TCRdb's table is partial and in-frame only. The data contain about 280,000 clones, around 90% of them singletons. Input material: PBMCs or T cells enriched from blood (not recorded which). Source of these receptors: a woman in her thirties or forties who had recovered from COVID-19. Both conserved end residues are part of each CDR3. Each record gives: V gene, clone size, D gene, J gene, CDR3 protein, CDR3 DNA. D genes are given only for firm matches. For some rows the clone size is stated as once, few or many, or as a class when expanded; others skip it.

V: TRBV7-3
size: .
D: TRBD1
J: TRBJ2-5
CDR3: CASSLGGQGETQYF
DNA: TGTGCCAGCAGCTTAGGGGGACAGGGAGAGACCCAGTACTTC

V: TRBV28
size: .
D: .
J: TRBJ1-1
CDR3: CASRPGQGEAFF
DNA: TGTGCCAGCAGACCAGGTCAGGGTGAAGCTTTCTTT

V: TRBV11-2
size: .
D: .
J: TRBJ2-1
CDR3: CASRDPGSIVTQFYDEQFF
DNA: TGTGCCAGCAGGGATCCCGGGTCAATAGTGACCCAGTTTTACGATGAGCAGTTCTTC

V: TRBV6-5
size: .
D: TRBD1
J: TRBJ1-2
CDR3: CASSYSGQLNYGYTF
DNA: TGTGCCAGCAGTTACTCGGGACAGCTTAACTATGGCTACACCTTC

V: TRBV7-2
size: many
D: .
J: TRBJ2-7
CDR3: CASSSGLDQAYEQYF
DNA: TGTGCCAGCAGCTCTGGACTGGACCAGGCCTACGAGCAGTACTTC

V: TRBV6-5
size: once
D: .
J: TRBJ2-1
CDR3: CASRPRAVYNEQFF
DNA: TGTGCCAGCAGACCCCGAGCCGTCTACAATGAGCAGTTCTTC

V: TRBV27
size: once
D: .
J: TRBJ2-7
CDR3: CASSLFARASIYEQYF
DNA: TGTGCCAGCAGTCTATTCGCCAGGGCTAGTATCTACGAGCAGTACTTC

V: TRBV28
size: .
D: .
J: TRBJ2-7
CDR3: CASRPRGSYEQYF
DNA: TGTGCCAGCAGGCCCCGGGGCTCCTACGAGCAGTACTTC

V: TRBV19
size: few
D: TRBD1
J: TRBJ2-1
CDR3: CASSIRRRQGVQDNEQFF
DNA: TGTGCCAGTAGTATAAGAAGGCGACAGGGAGTTCAGGACAATGAGCAGTTCTTC

V: TRBV5-5
size: .
D: .
J: TRBJ2-6
CDR3: CASSLVQEASGANVLTF
DNA: TGTGCCAGCAGCTTGGTTCAGGAAGCCTCTGGGGCCAACGTCCTGACTTTC

V: TRBV5-4
size: once
D: .
J: TRBJ2-1
CDR3: CASSSIQGLQFF
DNA: TGTGCCAGCAGCTCAATACAGGGATTGCAGTTCTTC

V: TRBV19
size: once
D: TRBD1
J: TRBJ2-7
CDR3: CASTPTGGEKIRAYEQYF
DNA: TGTGCCAGTACCCCGACAGGGGGGGAAAAAATAAGAGCCTACGAGCAGTACTTC

V: TRBV2
size: .
D: .
J: TRBJ2-3
CDR3: CASSPFGGQSTDTQYF
DNA: TGTGCCAGCAGTCCTTTCGGGGGACAGAGCACAGATACGCAGTATTTT